A selection of T cell receptor beta chains follows, all from one sample in a study of blood T cell repertoires in COVID-19. Libraries were prepared by immunoSEQ multiplex PCR; TCRdb keeps only in-frame clonotypes and omits some of them. In the table there are about 210,000 clones, roughly 82% of which are singletons. The sequencing sample was made of peripheral blood. These receptor sequences come from a woman aged 55-75 years with COVID-19, enrolled during active disease. CDR3s include the opening cysteine and the closing phenylalanine or tryptophan.

TRBJ1-2 | TRBV5-1 | CASSEDRANYGYTF
TRBJ2-1 | TRBV19 | CASSIIGDRGYNEQFF
TRBJ1-5 | TRBV10-1 | CASSENSPGPQHF
TRBJ1-4 | TRBV30 | CAWSKTRSEEKLFF
TRBJ2-1 | TRBV19 | CASSISDRSHNEQFF
TRBJ1-2 | TRBV6-2/TRBV6-3 | CASSYPGQGFGYTF
TRBJ1-4 | TRBV5-1 | CASSLDRQGNEKLFF
TRBJ1-1 | TRBV27 | CASSLSRGTEAFF
TRBJ2-1 | TRBV28 | CASRAPGLAGEQFF
TRBJ2-4 | TRBV7-9 | CASSLDRGRHIQYF
TRBJ1-1 | TRBV27 | CASSLSTGSEAFF
TRBJ2-2 | TRBV11-3 | CASSFNRGNTGELFF
TRBJ2-7 | TRBV15 | CATSRRAVSYEQYF
TRBJ2-1 | TRBV19 | CASRGRSTDEQFF
TRBJ2-5 | TRBV6-5 | CASTGLAGEETQYF
TRBJ1-4 | TRBV5-1 | CASTRGQGPNEKLFF
TRBJ1-4 | TRBV7-9 | CASSSSGGFNEKLFF
TRBJ2-7 | TRBV20-1 | CSARLTYEQYF
TRBJ1-2 | TRBV28 | CASRNSGGSYTF
TRBJ2-1 | TRBV19 | CASSPRPAGIAANEQFF
TRBJ2-1 | TRBV19 | CASSTTGQGRMFF
TRBJ1-5 | TRBV18 | CASSPPSGQPQHF
TRBJ1-1 | TRBV5-4 | CASSPPGTGGTEAFF
TRBJ1-1 | TRBV5-1 | CASSLEGTVNTEAFF
TRBJ2-7 | TRBV5-6 | CASSARDRYEQYF
TRBJ1-1 | TRBV28 | CASSPGQVVNTEAFF
TRBJ1-2 | TRBV7-2 | CASSLVSDPGGYGYTF
TRBJ1-1 | TRBV20-1 | CSASRVAFF
TRBJ2-1 | TRBV18 | CASSPANGYNEQFF
TRBJ1-3 | TRBV6-5 | CASSYKGGNTIYF
TRBJ2-7 | TRBV29-1 | CSVESPSGGYEQYF
TRBJ1-1 | TRBV21-1 | CASSDPCRGRSLRYTEAFF
TRBJ2-3 | TRBV3-1/TRBV3-2 | CASSQGGPTDTQYF
TRBJ2-1 | TRBV29-1 | CSVVPGNEQFF
TRBJ1-1 | TRBV14 | CASSHSGSTEAFF
TRBJ2-7 | TRBV29-1 | CSVCVPGQGVEQYF
TRBJ1-1 | TRBV5-4 | CASSLGGRGTEAFF
TRBJ2-7 | TRBV28 | CASSLLGTGDHEQYF
TRBJ1-2 | TRBV7-3 | CASSSTGGDGYTF
TRBJ1-5 | TRBV7-8 | CASSLNRVRSNQPQHF
TRBJ1-5 | TRBV2 | CASSRDRGNQPQHF
TRBJ2-3 | TRBV11-2 | CASSLDLGEQYF
TRBJ2-2 | TRBV7-3 | CASSVSGRADTGELFF
TRBJ1-2 | TRBV5-1 | CASHLVSPSGQGRYTF
TRBJ1-3 | TRBV28 | CASSPPVGNTIYF